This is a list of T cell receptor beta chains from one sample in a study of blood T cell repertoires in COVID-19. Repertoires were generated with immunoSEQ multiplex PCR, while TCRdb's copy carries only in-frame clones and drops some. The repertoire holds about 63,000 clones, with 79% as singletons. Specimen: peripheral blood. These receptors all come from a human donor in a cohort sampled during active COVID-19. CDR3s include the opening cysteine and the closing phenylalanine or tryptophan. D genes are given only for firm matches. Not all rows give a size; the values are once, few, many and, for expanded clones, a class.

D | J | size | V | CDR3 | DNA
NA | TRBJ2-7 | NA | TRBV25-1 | CASSEGGRIGEQYF | TGTGCCAGCAGTGAGGGGGGGCGGATCGGAGAGCAGTACTTC
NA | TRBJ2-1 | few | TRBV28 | CASSLGEEGNRREQFF | TGTGCCAGCAGTCTAGGGGAGGAGGGGAACCGCCGAGAGCAGTTCTTC
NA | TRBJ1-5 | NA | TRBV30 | CAWSESGYQPQHF | TGTGCCTGGAGTGAGTCAGGGTATCAGCCCCAGCATTTT
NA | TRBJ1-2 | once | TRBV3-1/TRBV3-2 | CASSIGLSGNYGYTF | TGTGCCAGCAGCATAGGACTTTCGGGGAACTATGGCTACACCTTC
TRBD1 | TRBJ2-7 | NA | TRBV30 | CAWSKGTGSLEQYF | TGTGCCTGGAGTAAAGGGACAGGTTCTCTCGAGCAGTACTTC
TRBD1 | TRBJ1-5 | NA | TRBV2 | CASSLDRGNEQPQHF | TGTGCCAGCAGTTTGGACAGGGGGAATGAGCAGCCCCAGCATTTT
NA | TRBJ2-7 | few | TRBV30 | CAWSKRYEQYF | TGTGCCTGGAGTAAGAGGTACGAGCAGTACTTC
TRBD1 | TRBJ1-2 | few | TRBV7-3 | CASSLDGTGFGYTF | TGTGCCAGCAGCTTAGATGGGACAGGGTTTGGCTACACCTTC
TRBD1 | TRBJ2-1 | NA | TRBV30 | CAWSRQGSEQFF | TGTGCCTGGAGTAGACAGGGCAGCGAGCAGTTCTTC
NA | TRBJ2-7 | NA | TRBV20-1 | CSARDFYEQYF | TGCAGTGCTCGGGACTTCTACGAGCAGTACTTC
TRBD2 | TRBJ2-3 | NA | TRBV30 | CAWSDGGRGLSDTQYF | TGTGCCTGGAGTGACGGCGGGAGGGGTTTAAGCGATACGCAGTATTTT
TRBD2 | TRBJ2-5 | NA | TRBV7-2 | CASNNQGGKTQYF | TGTGCCAGCAATAATCAGGGAGGGAAGACCCAGTACTTC
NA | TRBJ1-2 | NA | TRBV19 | CASSIVGGHLYF | TGTGCCAGTAGTATAGTCGGGGGGCACTTATACTTC
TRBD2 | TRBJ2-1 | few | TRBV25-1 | CASSEWAGGRNEQFF | TGTGCCAGCAGTGAATGGGCGGGAGGGCGAAATGAGCAGTTCTTC
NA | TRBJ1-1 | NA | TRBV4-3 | CASSQEESNTEAFF | TGCGCCAGCAGCCAAGAAGAGTCGAACACTGAAGCTTTCTTT
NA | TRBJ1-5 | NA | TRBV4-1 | CASSPPGGNQPQHF | TGCGCCAGCAGCCCGCCAGGCGGCAATCAGCCCCAGCATTTT
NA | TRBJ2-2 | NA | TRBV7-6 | CASSSGGGMNTGELFF | TGTGCCAGCAGCTCTGGGGGGGGCATGAACACCGGGGAGCTGTTTTTT
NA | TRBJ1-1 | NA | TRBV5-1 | CASSSKQNTEAFF | TGCGCCAGCAGTTCCAAGCAGAACACTGAAGCTTTCTTT
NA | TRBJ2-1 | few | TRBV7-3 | CASSLTAGEQFF | TGTGCCAGCAGCTTAACGGCGGGTGAGCAGTTCTTC
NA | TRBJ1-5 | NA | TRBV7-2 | CASSLDKGGQPQHF | TGTGCCAGCAGCTTAGACAAGGGAGGTCAGCCCCAGCATTTT
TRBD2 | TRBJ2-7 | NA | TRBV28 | CASSLAAGGSYEQYF | TGTGCCAGCAGTTTAGCAGCGGGAGGATCATACGAGCAGTACTTC
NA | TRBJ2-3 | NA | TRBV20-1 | CSAPGTDTQYF | TGCAGTGCCCCGGGAACAGATACGCAGTATTTT
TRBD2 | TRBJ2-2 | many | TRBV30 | CAWSPAGAGVRELFF | TGTGCCTGGAGTCCGGCCGGAGCGGGAGTACGGGAGCTGTTTTTT
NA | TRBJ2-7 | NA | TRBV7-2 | CASSRPTLQDYEQYF | TGTGCCAGCAGTCGTCCAACCCTGCAGGACTACGAGCAGTACTTC
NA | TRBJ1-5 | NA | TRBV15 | CATSSRQYNQPQHF | TGTGCCACCAGCAGCCGACAGTACAATCAGCCCCAGCATTTT
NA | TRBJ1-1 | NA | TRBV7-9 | CASSEGQLEAFF | TGTGCCAGCAGCGAAGGACAGCTTGAAGCTTTCTTT
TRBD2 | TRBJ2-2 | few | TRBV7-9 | CASSLGRADTGELFF | TGTGCCAGCAGCTTGGGGAGGGCGGACACCGGGGAGCTGTTTTTT
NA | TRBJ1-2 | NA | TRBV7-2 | CASSFLPTGLVGYTF | TGTGCCAGCAGCTTCTTGCCTACAGGGCTCGTGGGCTACACCTTC
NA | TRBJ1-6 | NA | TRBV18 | CASSPPAAGRGNSPLHF | TGTGCCAGCTCACCCCCCGCCGCCGGTCGGGGAAATTCACCCCTCCACTTT
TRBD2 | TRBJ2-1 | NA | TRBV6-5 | CASSYPTSGLNEQFF | TGTGCCAGCAGTTACCCGACTAGCGGGCTGAATGAGCAGTTCTTC
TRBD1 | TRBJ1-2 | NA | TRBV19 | CASSIAAQGANGYTF | TGTGCCAGTAGTATAGCAGCACAGGGGGCAAATGGCTACACCTTC
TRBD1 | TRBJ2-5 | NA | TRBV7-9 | CASSLVGQGKETQYF | TGTGCCAGCAGCCTGGTGGGACAGGGGAAAGAGACCCAGTACTTC
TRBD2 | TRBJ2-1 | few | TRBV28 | CASSAELAGENEQFF | TGTGCCAGCAGTGCGGAACTAGCGGGAGAGAATGAGCAGTTCTTC
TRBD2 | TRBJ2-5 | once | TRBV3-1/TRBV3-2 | CASSQDLAGAYQETQYF | TGTGCCAGCAGCCAAGATCTGGCGGGAGCATACCAAGAGACCCAGTACTTC
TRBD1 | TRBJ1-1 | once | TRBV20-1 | CSASGGGQAAMNTEAFF | TGCAGTGCTAGTGGGGGTGGACAGGCCGCTATGAACACTGAAGCTTTCTTT
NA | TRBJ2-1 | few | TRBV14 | CASSRQLTNEQFF | TGTGCCAGCAGCCGCCAACTAACGAATGAGCAGTTCTTC
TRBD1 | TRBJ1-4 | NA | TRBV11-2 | CASSLGPYPGQGSEKLFF | TGTGCCAGCAGCTTAGGGCCCTACCCGGGACAGGGAAGTGAAAAACTGTTTTTT
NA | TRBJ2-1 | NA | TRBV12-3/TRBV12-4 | CASSRGELEQFF | TGTGCCAGCAGCCGGGGAGAGCTTGAGCAGTTCTTC
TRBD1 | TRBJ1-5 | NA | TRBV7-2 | CASSPTRGDRSNQPQHF | TGTGCCAGCAGTCCCACGAGGGGGGACAGGAGCAATCAGCCCCAGCATTTT
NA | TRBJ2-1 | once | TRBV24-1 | CATSETGSSYNEQFF | TGTGCCACCAGTGAGACAGGAAGCTCCTACAATGAGCAGTTCTTC
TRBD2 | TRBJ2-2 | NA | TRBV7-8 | CASSLALAGEAGELFF | TGTGCCAGCAGCTTAGCTCTAGCGGGAGAGGCCGGGGAGCTGTTTTTT
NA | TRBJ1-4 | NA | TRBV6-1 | CASSEPYRVTNEKLFF | TGTGCCAGCAGTGAACCATACAGGGTAACTAATGAAAAACTGTTTTTT
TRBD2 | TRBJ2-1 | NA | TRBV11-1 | CASTKTSGYNEQFF | TGTGCCAGCACGAAGACTAGCGGTTACAATGAGCAGTTCTTC
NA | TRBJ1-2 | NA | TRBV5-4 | CASSGRGKNYGYTF | TGTGCCAGCAGCGGTCGGGGGAAAAACTATGGCTACACCTTC
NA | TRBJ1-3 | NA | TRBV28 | CATWGPGNTIYF | TGTGCCACCTGGGGCCCTGGAAACACCATATATTTT
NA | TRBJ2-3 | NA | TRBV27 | CASSFRRGDTQYF | TGTGCCAGCAGTTTTCGGAGGGGAGATACGCAGTATTTT
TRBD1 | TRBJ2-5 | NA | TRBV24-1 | CATSEDRVGETQYF | TGTGCCACCAGTGAGGACAGGGTCGGAGAGACCCAGTACTTC
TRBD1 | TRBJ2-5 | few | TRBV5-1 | CASSPGTGHGGQETQYF | TGCGCCAGCAGCCCCGGGACAGGGCATGGGGGCCAAGAGACCCAGTACTTC
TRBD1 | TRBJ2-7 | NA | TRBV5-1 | CASSSGTVPYEQYF | TGCGCCAGCAGCTCCGGGACAGTCCCCTACGAGCAGTACTTC
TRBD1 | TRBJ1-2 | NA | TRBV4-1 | CASSQGQGANNYGYTF | TGCGCCAGCAGCCAGGGACAGGGGGCGAATAACTATGGCTACACCTTC
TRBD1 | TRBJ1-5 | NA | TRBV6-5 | CASSLTGQLNQPQHF | TGTGCCAGCAGCCTTACGGGACAGCTCAATCAGCCCCAGCATTTT
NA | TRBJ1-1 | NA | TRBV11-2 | CASSLAPRFEAFF | TGTGCCAGCAGCTTAGCCCCCAGGTTCGAAGCTTTCTTT
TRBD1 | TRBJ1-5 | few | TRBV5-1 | CASRGQRTVVNQPQHF | TGCGCCAGCAGGGGACAGAGGACAGTCGTCAATCAGCCCCAGCATTTT
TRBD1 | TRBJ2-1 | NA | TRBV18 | CASSPQGASRGNEQFF | TGTGCCAGCTCTCCGCAGGGGGCTAGCAGGGGGAATGAGCAGTTCTTC
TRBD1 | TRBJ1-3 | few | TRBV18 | CASSPDRGISGNTIYF | TGTGCCAGCTCACCTGACAGGGGTATATCTGGAAACACCATATATTTT
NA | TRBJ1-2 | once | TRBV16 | CASSQSGTKGGYGYTF | TGTGCCAGCAGCCAATCGGGGACAAAAGGGGGCTATGGCTACACCTTC
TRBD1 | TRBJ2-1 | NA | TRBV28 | CASSLAGTGGNEQFF | TGTGCCAGCAGCCTTGCCGGGACAGGGGGAAATGAGCAGTTCTTC
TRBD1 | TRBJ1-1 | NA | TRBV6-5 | CASSPGQGVRVAFF | TGTGCCAGCAGTCCGGGACAGGGGGTGAGGGTAGCTTTCTTT
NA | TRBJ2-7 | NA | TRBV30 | CAWSRQVRGEQYF | TGTGCCTGGAGTCGACAGGTTCGGGGCGAGCAGTACTTC
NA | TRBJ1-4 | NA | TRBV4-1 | CASSQGYGGEKLFF | TGCGCCAGCAGCCAAGGGTATGGGGGGGAAAAACTGTTTTTT